Included here is one T cell receptor (beta chain) sequence, with context. The sample comes from a study of CD4 and CD8 cells across lung adenocarcinoma regions. Donors had localized lung adenocarcinoma, a non-small cell lung cancer. Using its own MiXCR run on the PCR reads, TCRdb lists one record per CDR3 protein. The table has approximately 16,000 distinct CDR3 sequences, under 70% seen once. V dropped 0 bases and J dropped 4 bases, with 16 bases sitting between them. The CDR3 is 16 residues long. Germline V gene data show CDR1 as SGDLS and CDR2 as YYNGEE. The rearrangement links TRBV9 to TRBJ2-5, with a possible D match to TRBD2 (7 bases). Sequenced: CD8+ T cells from the center of a lung tumor. This TCR was recovered from a female donor with lung adenocarcinoma. The CD4 and CD8 labels of this study may be unreliable. The chain's CDR3 is CASSVVGGVGIETQYF. CDR3 sequence (DNA): TGTGCCAGCAGCGTAGTAGGGGGGGTTGGTATAGAGACCCAGTACTTC.